This TCR beta chain was obtained from a study of blood T cell repertoires in COVID-19. The ends were cut back, 3 bases at V and 5 bases at J, with 11 bases in the middle. CDR1 and CDR2 from the germline V gene are LNHDA and SQIVND (reference sequence). This CDR3 region has 14 residues. How the authors handled the data: The authors estimated nucleated cell counts from reference gene primer amplification. The table came from immunoSEQ multiplex PCR; TCRdb's copy has only in-frame clones and leaves some out. V, J and clone size are those of that table, while D and trimming were read from the DNA. The sample has 110,000 to 150,000 clones; around 90% are singletons.

The sequence was collected from an elderly woman with acute or convalescent COVID-19. The chain carries TRBV19 and TRBJ1-3, with a tentative D call TRBD1 (5 bases). Sequencing input: peripheral blood. CDR3 residues: CASSIGGIRNTIYF. Written as DNA, the CDR3 is TGTGCCAGTAGTATTGGGGGGATACGAAACACCATATATTTT.